This T cell receptor (beta chain) is drawn from a study of control samples from healthy donors and cancer patients. The method was immunoSEQ multiplex PCR; TCRdb's version includes in-frame clones alone and lacks a portion of them. The data show 40,000 to 55,000 clones, roughly nine tenths seen once. CDR3 length equals 12 residues. V lost 6 bases, J lost 4 bases, and 9 bases lay in between. Germline values: CDR1 MNHEY, CDR2 SMNVEV (reference sequence). This receptor was taken from a man aged 40-49 years with colorectal cancer. This chain joins TRBV27 and TRBJ2-5, with a tentative D call TRBD1 (5 bases). Sequenced: PBMCs. DNA for the CDR3: TGTGCCAGCAGAGCAAGGGGAGAGACCCAGTACTTC. Translation gives CASRARGETQYF.